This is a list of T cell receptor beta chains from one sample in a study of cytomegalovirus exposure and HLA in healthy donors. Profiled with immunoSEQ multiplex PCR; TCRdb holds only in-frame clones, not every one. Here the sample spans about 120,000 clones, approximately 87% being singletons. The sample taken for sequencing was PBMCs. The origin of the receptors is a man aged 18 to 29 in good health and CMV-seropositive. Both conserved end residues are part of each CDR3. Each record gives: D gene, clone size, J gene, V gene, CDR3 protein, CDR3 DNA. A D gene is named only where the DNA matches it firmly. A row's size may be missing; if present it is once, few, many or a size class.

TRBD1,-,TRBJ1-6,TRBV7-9,CASSLALRTGVLSPLHF,TGTGCCAGCAGCTTAGCACTTCGCACAGGGGTATTGTCACCCCTCCACTTT
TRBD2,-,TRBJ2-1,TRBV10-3,CAISDLAEAYNEQFF,TGTGCCATCAGTGACCTAGCGGAGGCCTACAATGAGCAGTTCTTC
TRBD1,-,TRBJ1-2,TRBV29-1,CSVDVGGRGYTF,TGCAGCGTTGACGTAGGGGGCAGGGGCTACACCTTC
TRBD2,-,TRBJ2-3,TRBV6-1,CASSGTSGGTDTQYF,TGTGCCAGCAGTGGGACTAGCGGGGGCACAGATACGCAGTATTTT
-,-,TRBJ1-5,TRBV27,CASRVRGNQPQHF,TGTGCCAGCAGGGTCAGGGGTAATCAGCCCCAGCATTTT
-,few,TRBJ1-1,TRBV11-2,CASSLENTLEAFF,TGTGCCAGCAGCTTAGAAAACACCTTAGAAGCTTTCTTT
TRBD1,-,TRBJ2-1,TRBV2,CASSLLGQGMTEQFF,TGTGCCAGCAGTCTATTAGGACAGGGAATGACTGAGCAGTTCTTC
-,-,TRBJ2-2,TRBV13,CASSLAGARTGELFF,TGTGCCAGCAGCTTAGCAGGGGCGAGGACCGGGGAGCTGTTTTTT
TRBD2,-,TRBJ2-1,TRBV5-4,CASSYLAGALGDEQFF,TGTGCCAGCAGCTACCTAGCGGGGGCCCTGGGGGATGAGCAGTTCTTC
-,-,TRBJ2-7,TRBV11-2,CASSLEGGDYEQYF,TGTGCCAGCAGCTTAGAGGGCGGGGACTACGAGCAGTACTTC
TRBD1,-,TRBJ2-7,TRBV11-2,CASSLYRDSAYEQYF,TGTGCCAGCAGCTTATATAGGGACAGTGCCTACGAGCAGTACTTC
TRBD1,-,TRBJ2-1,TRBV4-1,CASSQPQGADLYNEQFF,TGCGCCAGCAGCCAGCCCCAGGGGGCAGACCTTTACAATGAGCAGTTCTTC
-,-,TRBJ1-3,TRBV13,CASSLKGVGGNTIYF,TGTGCCAGCAGCTTAAAAGGGGTCGGTGGAAACACCATATATTTT
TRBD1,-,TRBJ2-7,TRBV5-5,CASSLTLGQGWSSYEQYF,TGTGCCAGCAGCTTGACCCTCGGACAGGGGTGGAGCTCCTACGAGCAGTACTTC
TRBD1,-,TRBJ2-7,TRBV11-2,CASSLGTGSYEQYF,TGTGCCAGCAGCTTAGGGACAGGCTCCTACGAGCAGTACTTC
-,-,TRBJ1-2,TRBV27,CASSLARDYGYTF,TGTGCCAGCAGTTTAGCCCGGGACTATGGCTACACCTTC
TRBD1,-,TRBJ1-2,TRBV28,CASSFPGDRGNGYTF,TGTGCCAGCAGTTTCCCCGGGGACAGGGGCAATGGCTACACCTTC
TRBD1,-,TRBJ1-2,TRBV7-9,CASSLGVGTDFSRYGYTF,TGTGCCAGCAGCTTAGGAGTCGGGACAGACTTCTCTCGGTATGGCTACACCTTC
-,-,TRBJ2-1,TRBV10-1,CASSESTYNEQFF,TGCGCCAGCAGTGAGTCCACCTACAATGAGCAGTTCTTC
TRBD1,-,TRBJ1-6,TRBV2,CASSEPQDRGRSPLHF,TGTGCCAGCAGTGAGCCCCAGGACAGGGGGCGTTCACCCCTCCACTTT
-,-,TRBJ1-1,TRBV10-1,CATSADTRNTEAFF,TGCGCCACCTCCGCGGACACACGGAACACTGAAGCTTTCTTT
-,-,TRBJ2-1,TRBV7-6,CASSLGLGGMYNEQFF,TGTGCCAGCAGCTTAGGGCTGGGGGGTATGTACAATGAGCAGTTCTTC
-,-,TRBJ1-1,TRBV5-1,CASSYGQNTEAFF,TGCGCCAGCAGCTACGGACAGAACACTGAAGCTTTCTTT
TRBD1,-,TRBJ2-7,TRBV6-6,CASRTPTGDEQYF,TGTGCCAGCAGGACCCCAACAGGGGACGAGCAGTACTTC
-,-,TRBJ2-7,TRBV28,CASSPGGTLFEQYF,TGTGCCAGCAGCCCGGGGGGCACCCTTTTCGAGCAGTACTTC
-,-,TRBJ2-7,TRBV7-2,CASSQVGLWQGVNEQYF,TGTGCCAGCAGCCAAGTGGGGTTGTGGCAGGGTGTCAACGAGCAGTACTTC
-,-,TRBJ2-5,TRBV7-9,CASGRADSYQETQYF,TGTGCCAGCGGGCGGGCAGACTCGTACCAAGAGACCCAGTACTTC
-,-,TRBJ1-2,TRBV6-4,CASSDGGYGYTF,TGTGCCAGCAGTGACGGAGGCTATGGCTACACCTTC
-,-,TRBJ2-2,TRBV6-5,CASSRRNTGELFF,TGTGCCAGCAGTCGCAGGAACACCGGGGAGCTGTTTTTT
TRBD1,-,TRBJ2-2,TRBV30,CAWSRDSNTGELFF,TGTGCCTGGAGCCGGGACAGCAACACCGGGGAGCTGTTTTTT
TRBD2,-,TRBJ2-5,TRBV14,CASSQDLLAGVQETQYF,TGTGCCAGCAGCCAAGATTTACTAGCGGGGGTCCAAGAGACCCAGTACTTC
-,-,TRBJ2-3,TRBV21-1,CASSKDPAGGTDTQYF,TGTGCCAGCAGCAAAGACCCAGCGGGGGGCACAGATACGCAGTATTTT
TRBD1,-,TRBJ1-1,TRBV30,CAGGSVGTERLNTEAFF,TGTGCCGGTGGGAGTGTCGGGACAGAGCGATTGAACACTGAAGCTTTCTTT
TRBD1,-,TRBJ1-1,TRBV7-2,CASSFGATGQKGKNTEAFF,TGTGCCAGCAGCTTTGGCGCCACGGGACAGAAGGGCAAGAACACTGAAGCTTTCTTT
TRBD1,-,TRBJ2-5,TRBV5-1,CASSLEGAWETQYF,TGCGCCAGCAGCTTGGAGGGGGCCTGGGAGACCCAGTACTTC
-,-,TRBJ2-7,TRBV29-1,CSVEDRLYEQYF,TGCAGCGTTGAAGACAGACTCTACGAGCAGTACTTC
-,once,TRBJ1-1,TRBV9,CASSGVEGGDTEAFF,TGTGCCAGCAGCGGGGTGGAGGGTGGGGACACTGAAGCTTTCTTT
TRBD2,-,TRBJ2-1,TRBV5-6,CASSLVGGGQNEQFF,TGTGCCAGCAGCTTGGTGGGCGGGGGGCAAAATGAGCAGTTCTTC
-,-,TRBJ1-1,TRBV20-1,CSATQGTAFF,TGCAGTGCCACGCAGGGGACCGCTTTCTTT
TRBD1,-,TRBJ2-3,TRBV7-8,CASSLPKMPATGAGTDTQYF,TGTGCCAGCAGCTTACCCAAGATGCCGGCGACAGGGGCCGGGACAGATACGCAGTATTTT
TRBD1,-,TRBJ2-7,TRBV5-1,CASSFGGQGGDEQYF,TGCGCCAGCAGCTTTGGTGGACAGGGAGGTGACGAGCAGTACTTC
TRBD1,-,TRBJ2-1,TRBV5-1,CASIEGDSSYNEQFF,TGCGCCAGCATCGAGGGGGACAGCTCTTACAATGAGCAGTTCTTC
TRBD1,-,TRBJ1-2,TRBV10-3,CAISLSGQNYGYTF,TGTGCCATCAGCCTCTCGGGACAGAACTATGGCTACACCTTC
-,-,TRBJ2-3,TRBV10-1,CASSRRPTDTQYF,TGCGCCAGCAGCCGGAGACCCACAGATACGCAGTATTTT
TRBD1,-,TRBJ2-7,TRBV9,CASSGQGPHEQYF,TGTGCCAGCAGCGGACAGGGTCCCCACGAGCAGTACTTC
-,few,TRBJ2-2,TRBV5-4,CASSFLAGISTGELFF,TGTGCCAGCAGCTTTCTGGCGGGGATAAGCACCGGGGAGCTGTTTTTT
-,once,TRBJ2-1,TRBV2,CATHRYSYNEQFF,TGTGCCACCCACAGGTACTCCTACAATGAGCAGTTCTTC
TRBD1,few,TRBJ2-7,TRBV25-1,CASSPGQGGGLEQYF,TGTGCCAGCAGCCCCGGACAGGGGGGGGGTTTGGAGCAGTACTTC
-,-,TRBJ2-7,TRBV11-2,CASSPLYEQYF,TGTGCCAGCAGCCCCCTCTACGAGCAGTACTTC
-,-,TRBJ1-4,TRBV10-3,CAISERGGNEKLFF,TGTGCCATCAGTGAGAGGGGGGGGAATGAAAAACTGTTTTTT
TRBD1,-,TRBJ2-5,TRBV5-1,CASSTGQGAVETQYF,TGCGCCAGCAGCACGGGACAGGGGGCGGTAGAGACCCAGTACTTC
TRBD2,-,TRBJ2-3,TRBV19,CASSRRGGGKDTQYF,TGTGCCAGTAGTCGTCGGGGGGGAGGGAAGGATACGCAGTATTTT
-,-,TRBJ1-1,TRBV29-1,CSVEDPRGNEAFF,TGCAGCGTTGAAGACCCAAGGGGGAATGAAGCTTTCTTT
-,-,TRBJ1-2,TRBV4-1,CASSLSPGFSNGYTF,TGCGCCAGCAGCCTTTCCCCCGGGTTTTCGAATGGCTACACCTTC
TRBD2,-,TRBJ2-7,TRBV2,CASSASGGRLF,TGTGCCAGCAGTGCGAGCGGGGGGCGGCTCTTC
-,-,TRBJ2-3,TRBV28,CASSLLQGTDTQYF,TGTGCCAGCAGTTTATTGCAGGGCACAGATACGCAGTATTTT